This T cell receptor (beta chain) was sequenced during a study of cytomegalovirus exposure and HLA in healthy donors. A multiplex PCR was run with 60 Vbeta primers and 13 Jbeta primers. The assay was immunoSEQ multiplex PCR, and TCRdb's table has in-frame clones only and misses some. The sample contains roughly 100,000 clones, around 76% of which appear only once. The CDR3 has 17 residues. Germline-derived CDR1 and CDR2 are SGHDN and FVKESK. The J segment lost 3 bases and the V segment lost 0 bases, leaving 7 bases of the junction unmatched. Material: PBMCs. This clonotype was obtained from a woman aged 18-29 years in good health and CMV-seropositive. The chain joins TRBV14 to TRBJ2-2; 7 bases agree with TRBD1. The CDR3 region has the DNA TGTGCCAGCAGCCAAGATCCCGACAGGGCGGACACCGGGGAGCTGTTTTTT. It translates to CASSQDPDRADTGELFF.